This T cell receptor beta chain stems from a study of T cell responses to AZD1222 COVID-19 vaccine. General observations from the study: Elevations in Spike-specific TCR breadth and depth followed administration of two AZD1222 doses. Spike-wide coverage was observed for vaccine-associated CD4 TCRs, with dominant responses at 160-218 and 743-854. Females made up more of the donors, who were largely white British, and clonal diversity may have come out too low.

Here immunoSEQ multiplex PCR was the method, and the copy in TCRdb shows in-frame clones only, minus some. This repertoire shows about 120,000 clones, 90% to 95% found once; its top ten account for 5%. CDR1 is MDHEN and CDR2 is SYDVKM in the germline V gene. The V and J ends lost 4 bases and 2 bases respectively, with 18 bases between them. The CDR3 totals 16 residues. Remarks on this clone: No antigen is known for it.

The clonotype comes from an adult who received the AZD1222 COVID-19 vaccine. The material sequenced was peripheral blood, taken 28 days after the second AZD1222 dose. This sequence joins TRBV28 and TRBJ2-7; D is undetermined. The DNA for the CDR3 is TGTGCCAGCAGTTCCCCGGGCGCGACGTACCCCTACGAGCAGTACTTC. This gives the protein CASSSPGATYPYEQYF.